This T cell receptor (beta chain) was recovered during a study of cytomegalovirus exposure and HLA in healthy donors. Primers for the PCR totalled 60 Vbeta and 13 Jbeta. The table came from immunoSEQ multiplex PCR; TCRdb's copy has only in-frame clones and leaves some out. The data show 250,000 or so clones, under 90% seen once. Germline V gene data show CDR1 as LNHDA and CDR2 as SQIVND (reference sequence). The V and J ends lost 7 bases and 0 bases respectively, with 13 bases between them. The CDR3 is 14 amino acids. The receptor was isolated from a human donor in good health. V usage is TRBV19 and J usage is TRBJ2-7, with TRBD1 as a possible D gene (6 bases). Sequenced material: PBMCs. CDR3 loop: CASIWTAVSYEQYF. The DNA of the CDR3 is TGTGCCAGTATTTGGACAGCCGTCTCCTACGAGCAGTACTTC. Variable domain in full (rest from reference TRBV19 and TRBJ2-7): DGGITQSPKYLFRKEGQNVTLSCEQNLNHDAMYWYRQDPGQGLRLIYYSQIVNDFQKGDIAEGYSVSREKKESFPLTVTSAQKNPTAFYLCASIWTAVSYEQYFGPGTRLTVT.